Following are 28 T cell receptor beta chains from one sample sequenced in a study of blood T cell repertoires in COVID-19. TCRdb keeps only in-frame clones here, not all; method: immunoSEQ multiplex PCR. The sample shows over 200,000 clones, roughly 80% of them seen only once. Sequenced material: PBMCs or T cells enriched from blood (not recorded which). The source is a man in his sixties who had recovered from COVID-19.

The chain joins TRBV5-1 to TRBJ1-2; 10 bases map to TRBD1. The germline gives CDR1 SGHRS, CDR2 YFSETQ. Trimming at V came to 4 bases and at J to 8 bases, leaving 8 bases not matched to a gene. This CDR3 is 14 amino acids long. The CDR3 DNA is TGCGCCAGCAGCCCGGGACAGGGGCCCTGGGGCTACACCTTC. This encodes CASSPGQGPWGYTF.

This chain links TRBV6-6 with TRBJ2-2; 7 bases fit TRBD1. The CDR3 length is 16 residues. From germline, CDR1 is MNHNY and CDR2 SVGAGI (reference sequence). V shed 6 bases and J 4 bases; nucleotides not matched to a gene: 11. CDR3 region: CASRPDRARSTGELFF. DNA of the CDR3: TGTGCCAGCAGGCCAGACAGGGCTCGAAGCACCGGGGAGCTGTTTTTT.

The rearrangement uses TRBV15 and TRBJ2-1, with D hard to call. Trimming shortened V by 5 bases and J by 0 bases, and 14 bases separated the two germline ends. The CDR3 covers 16 residues. The germline gives CDR1 LNHNV, CDR2 YYDKDF (reference sequence). DNA for the CDR3: TGTGCCACCAGCGGAAGACTCGCTACCTCCTACAATGAGCAGTTCTTC. This codes for CATSGRLATSYNEQFF.

The chain couples TRBV29-1 to TRBJ2-7; weak D call: TRBD1 (6 bases). Germline-derived CDR1 and CDR2 are SQVTM and ANQGSEA. The CDR3 loop spans 15 amino acids. The germline V and J ends were trimmed by 0 bases and 1 base, with 13 bases remaining between them. CDR3 residues: CSVEESRGFSYEQYF. CDR3 sequence (DNA): TGCAGCGTTGAAGAGTCTAGGGGGTTTTCCTACGAGCAGTACTTC.

The chain employs TRBV10-1 and TRBJ2-1; 9 bases map to TRBD2. Germline V gene sequence: CDR1 WNHNN, CDR2 SYGVQD (reference sequence). This CDR3 contains 15 residues. V lost 0 bases, J lost 9 bases, and 6 bases stayed unmatched. CDR3 sequence reads: CASSESRGGPGEQFF. Here the CDR3 DNA reads TGCGCCAGCAGTGAGTCGCGGGGGGGCCCTGGTGAGCAGTTCTTC.

The rearrangement links TRBV19 to TRBJ1-2, with D possibly TRBD1 on 5 matching bases. Germline V gene sequence: CDR1 LNHDA, CDR2 SQIVND (reference sequence). Trimming removed 5 bases from V and 2 bases from J, with 6 bases in between. The CDR3 covers 12 residues. In nucleotides, the CDR3 is TGTGCCAGTAGTGGGGCGAACTATGGCTACACCTTC. Its protein product is CASSGANYGYTF.

The V gene is TRBV9, the J gene TRBJ1-1; TRBD1 matches 12 bases. Trimming took 3 bases from V and 0 from J; bases not matched to a gene: 9. The CDR3 covers 18 residues. Germline V gives CDR1 SGDLS, CDR2 YYNGEE. The CDR3 here is CASSAIPGQGALNTEAFF. DNA for the CDR3: TGTGCCAGCAGCGCGATACCGGGACAGGGGGCATTGAACACTGAAGCTTTCTTT.

This clone was counted between two and nine times. V and J are TRBV11-3 and TRBJ2-3; 8 nucleotides align to TRBD2. V shed 3 bases, J shed 0 bases, and the junction held 17 bases outside the gene matches. CDR3 length equals 20 residues. Germline-derived CDR1 and CDR2 are SGHNT and YENEEA. This CDR3 is CASSFPMGQRGPGSTDTQYF. CDR3 in DNA: TGTGCCAGCAGCTTTCCCATGGGCCAGCGGGGGCCCGGTAGCACAGATACGCAGTATTTT.

This chain connects TRBV9 to TRBJ2-3; 9 bases fit TRBD1. This CDR3 contains 16 residues. The V segment lost 3 bases and the J segment 4 bases; nucleotides outside the gene matches: 9. CDR1 and CDR2 (germline): SGDLS, YYNGEE. In DNA, the CDR3 is TGTGCCAGCAGCGGTCGAGGACAGGGGAGTTCAGATACGCAGTATTTT. This sequence encodes CASSGRGQGSSDTQYF.

CDR3 amino acids: CASSEKRVNYGYTF. The CDR3, as DNA: TGTGCCAGCAGTGAGAAGAGGGTTAACTATGGCTACACCTTC. The chain is built from TRBV25-1 and TRBJ1-2; no firm D call. The ends were cut back, 3 bases at V and 1 base at J, with 9 bases in the middle. Germline CDR1 and CDR2: MGHDK and SYGVNS. The CDR3 contains 14 residues.

This clone was recorded a few times. The chain is built from TRBV15 and TRBJ2-7, with 7 bases fitting TRBD1. V gave up 4 bases and J gave up 1 base; unmatched junction bases: 4. Germline loops: CDR1 LNHNV, CDR2 YYDKDF (reference sequence). This CDR3 contains 14 residues. The CDR3 spells CATSTRQGSYEQYF. CDR3 in DNA: TGTGCCACCAGCACCCGACAGGGTTCCTACGAGCAGTACTTC.

The chain has TRBV29-1 and TRBJ1-2, with 7 bases aligning to TRBD1. This CDR3 region has 13 residues. V lost 6 bases to trimming and J lost 3 bases; unmatched junction nucleotides: 7. Looked up from germline, CDR1 is SQVTM and CDR2 is ANQGSEA. As DNA, the CDR3 is TGCAGCGTGCCCCAGGGGGACTACTATGGCTACACCTTC. Translation: CSVPQGDYYGYTF.

CDR3 region: CASRVTDANTGELFF. The CDR3 nucleotides are TGTGCCAGCAGGGTGACAGATGCGAACACCGGGGAGCTGTTTTTT. This sequence joins TRBV2 and TRBJ2-2, with TRBD1 as a possible D gene (5 bases). The CDR3 loop spans 15 amino acids. V lost 6 bases and J 0 bases, leaving 11 bases between the germline ends. The germline V gene encodes CDR1 SNHLY and CDR2 FYNNEI. Drawing the rest from reference TRBV2 and TRBJ2-2, the complete variable domain is EPEVTQTPSHQVTQMGQEVILRCVPISNHLYFYWYRQILGQKVEFLVSFYNNEISEKSEIFDDQFSVERPDGSNFTLKIRSTKLEDSAMYFCASRVTDANTGELFFGEGSRLTVL.

This clone was recorded a few times. This chain links TRBV5-1 with TRBJ1-3, with TRBD1 identical over 7 bases. J gave up 0 bases and V 5 bases, and 11 bases lay outside the gene matches. The germline V gene encodes CDR1 SGHRS and CDR2 YFSETQ. This CDR3 is built from 17 residues. CDR3 region: CASSIVQGKSSGNTIYF. Written as DNA, the CDR3 is TGCGCCAGCAGTATCGTACAGGGGAAGAGCTCTGGAAACACCATATATTTT.

This clone appeared a few times. The chain joins TRBV7-2 to TRBJ1-1; 7 positions agree with TRBD1. In germline, CDR1 is SGHTA, CDR2 FQGNSA. Trimming cost V 6 bases and J 14 bases; bases outside gene matches: 15. This CDR3 region has 13 residues. The CDR3 DNA follows: TGTGCCAGCAGTGCGGGTCGGACAGGACGGTCCTTCTTT. Protein product: CASSAGRTGRSFF.

This chain uses TRBV9 with TRBJ1-3; TRBD1 matches 10 bases. Unmatched junction bases numbered 3, after V lost 0 bases and J lost 0 bases. The CDR3 consists of 17 residues. Germline V gene lookup returns CDR1 SGDLS and CDR2 YYNGEE. The CDR3 coding sequence is TGTGCCAGCAGCGTAGGGACAGGGGGAAACTCTGGAAACACCATATATTTT. It specifies CASSVGTGGNSGNTIYF.

The chain is built from TRBV3-1 (or the pseudogene TRBV3-2) and TRBJ1-1; TRBD1 is a possible D gene (5 bases). Germline V gene sequence: CDR1 LGHDT, CDR2 YNNKEL (reference sequence). CDR3 length: 13 amino acids. V dropped 0 bases and J dropped 7 bases, with 9 bases sitting between them. The CDR3 DNA is TGTGCCAGCAGCCAAGAATACAGGAGTGAAGCTTTCTTT. Protein sequence: CASSQEYRSEAFF.

V is TRBV3-1 (or the pseudogene TRBV3-2) and J is TRBJ1-1; 7 bases are a match to TRBD1. The CDR3 runs 13 residues. The V and J ends lost 6 bases and 6 bases, in that order; junction bases with no gene match: 7. The germline gives CDR1 LGHDT, CDR2 YNNKEL (reference sequence). This chain's CDR3 is CASSGQVGAEAFF. The CDR3 region has the DNA TGTGCCAGCAGTGGACAGGTTGGCGCTGAAGCTTTCTTT.

This rearrangement joins TRBV19 to TRBJ2-7; D might be TRBD1 (5 bases). The CDR3 is made up of 14 amino acids. CDR1 is LNHDA, CDR2 SQIVND, per germline (reference sequence). V lost 1 base, J lost 5 bases, and 12 bases lay in between. The DNA of the CDR3 is TGTGCCAGTAGTATAGTTACGGACACCAACGAGCAGTACTTC. Its translation is CASSIVTDTNEQYF.

The chain couples TRBV5-4 to TRBJ1-4, with D possibly TRBD1 on 6 matching bases. The V gene lost 6 bases and the J gene lost 5 bases, with 14 bases spanning the gap. Germline-derived CDR1 and CDR2 are SGHNT and YYREEE (reference sequence). CDR3 length: 14 amino acids. In DNA, the CDR3 is TGTGCCAGCACCCAGACAGGACGGAATGAAAAACTGTTTTTT. As protein: CASTQTGRNEKLFF.

The table lists this clone with a count of one. This sequence joins TRBV7-3 and TRBJ2-5; D is possibly TRBD2 (6 bases). V lost 2 bases to trimming and J lost 2 bases, with 12 bases between them. The CDR3 length is 15 residues. Germline V lookup: CDR1 SGHTA, CDR2 FQGTGA. CDR3 amino acids: CASSLGMGRQETQYF. The CDR3 nucleotides are TGTGCCAGCAGCTTAGGGATGGGGAGGCAAGAGACCCAGTACTTC.

This chain connects TRBV11-2 to TRBJ2-1; D might be TRBD2 (6 bases). Trimming took off 7 bases at V and 2 bases at J, with 15 bases between the two ends. CDR3 size: 15 residues. Germline V CDR1 and CDR2: SGHAT, FQNNGV. CDR3 sequence (DNA): TGTGCCAGCACCCTGTCGGAGGGGACCTACAATGAGCAGTTCTTC. Translated: CASTLSEGTYNEQFF.

The chain uses TRBV7-9 and TRBJ1-1; perhaps TRBD1 as D (5 bases). V dropped 6 bases and J dropped 3 bases, with 14 bases sitting between them. Germline CDR1 is SEHNR and CDR2 is FQNEAQ (reference sequence). The CDR3 sequence is 14 residues long. CDR3 nucleotides: TGTGCCAGCAGTTTTAGGGGCTTTGACACTGAAGCTTTCTTT. Its protein product is CASSFRGFDTEAFF.

This clone came up once. This chain uses TRBV7-9 with TRBJ1-2, with TRBD1 matching 10 bases. With 6 bases clipped from V and 6 bases from J, the junction kept 10 bases outside the gene matches. The length of the CDR3 is 15 residues. Looked up from germline, CDR1 is SEHNR and CDR2 is FQNEAQ (reference sequence). This chain's CDR3 is CASSLGDRGSDGYTF. The CDR3 nucleotides read TGTGCCAGCAGTCTAGGGGACAGGGGTTCTGATGGCTACACCTTC. Full variable domain (outside the CDR3, taken from reference TRBV7-9 and TRBJ1-2): DTGVSQNPRHKITKRGQNVTFRCDPISEHNRLYWYRQTLGQGPEFLTYFQNEAQLEKSRLLSDRFSAERPKGSFSTLEIQRTEQGDSAMYLCASSLGDRGSDGYTFGSGTRLTVV.

Here the CDR3 reads CATSADRGPSYGYTF. Written as DNA, the CDR3 is TGTGCCACCAGCGCCGACAGGGGGCCTAGCTATGGCTACACCTTC. The chain carries TRBV15 and TRBJ1-2; TRBD1 matches at 10 bases. J gave up 4 bases and V 5 bases, and 7 bases lay outside the gene matches. Germline loops: CDR1 LNHNV, CDR2 YYDKDF (reference sequence). CDR3 length: 15 residues.

This chain uses TRBV19 with TRBJ2-3; D is unresolved. The germline V gene encodes CDR1 LNHDA and CDR2 SQIVND (reference sequence). The CDR3 length is 16 residues. With 4 bases removed from V and 3 bases from J, the gap between germline ends came to 17 bases. This CDR3 reads CASSTTSPGGTDTQYF. The CDR3, as DNA: TGTGCCAGTAGTACCACCTCGCCGGGTGGGACAGATACGCAGTATTTT.

The rearrangement uses TRBV5-6 and TRBJ1-6, with D perhaps matching TRBD1 (5 bases). V was pared by 0 bases and J by 6 bases, with 10 bases between. CDR1 and CDR2 (germline): SGHDT, YYEEEE. This CDR3 has 15 residues. CDR3 in amino acids: CASSLGQGPNSPLHF. The CDR3 DNA follows: TGTGCCAGCAGCTTGGGCCAGGGTCCTAATTCACCCCTCCACTTT.

V is TRBV6-5 and J is TRBJ1-1, with no clear D. The germline V gene encodes CDR1 MNHEY and CDR2 SVGAGI. The CDR3 has 15 amino acids. V lost 8 bases, J lost 0 bases, and 16 bases lay in between. CDR3 sequence (DNA): TGTGCCAGCTATCTTGGGCATTACATGAACACTGAAGCTTTCTTT. It yields the protein CASYLGHYMNTEAFF.